Following are 19 T cell receptor beta chains from one sample sequenced in a study of cytomegalovirus exposure and HLA in healthy donors. Assay used: immunoSEQ multiplex PCR; TCRdb lists only in-frame clones, some missing. The table lists about 150,000 clones, 88% of them singletons. Sequencing was carried out using PBMCs. Source of these receptors: a man aged 18 to 30 in good health and CMV-seronegative.

The chain's CDR3 is CASSPSGQGGDGYTF. DNA for the CDR3: TGTGCCAGCAGCCCAAGCGGACAGGGGGGAGATGGCTACACCTTC. This chain joins TRBV9 and TRBJ1-2, with 10 nucleotides matching TRBD1. The ends lost 4 bases at V and 6 bases at J; junction bases unmatched: 9. CDR1 and CDR2 (germline): SGDLS, YYNGEE. CDR3 length equals 15 residues.

This chain connects TRBV19 to TRBJ1-5; perhaps TRBD1 as D (6 bases). Germline V gives CDR1 LNHDA, CDR2 SQIVND (reference sequence). V was clipped by 1 base and J by 3 bases, with 10 bases between them. The length of the CDR3 is 15 residues. CDR3 nucleotide sequence: TGTGCCAGTAGTATAGGGGACACTCTCAATCAGCCCCAGCATTTT. The encoded protein is CASSIGDTLNQPQHF.

The gene calls are TRBV10-3 and TRBJ2-3; 7 nucleotides align to TRBD1. There are 17 residues in the CDR3. Germline-derived CDR1 and CDR2 are ENHRY and SYGVKD. With V trimmed by 3 bases and J by 2 bases, 11 bases remained unmatched. The CDR3 is CAISDPEAGGYTDTQYF. DNA for the CDR3: TGTGCCATCAGTGACCCAGAGGCAGGGGGATACACAGATACGCAGTATTTT.

This chain uses TRBV2 with TRBJ2-7; 13 nucleotides agree with TRBD2. Germline assignment: CDR1 SNHLY and CDR2 FYNNEI. Trimming at V came to 6 bases and at J to 2 bases, leaving 4 bases not matched to a gene. The CDR3 spans 15 residues. This CDR3 is CASRLGTSGTYEQYF. CDR3 coding DNA: TGTGCCAGCAGGTTAGGGACTAGCGGGACCTACGAGCAGTACTTC.

This chain uses TRBV6-5 with TRBJ2-1; D gene ambiguous. V lost 2 bases and J 1 base, leaving 9 bases between the germline ends. The CDR3 has 15 amino acids. From germline, CDR1 is MNHEY and CDR2 SVGAGI. The CDR3 DNA reads TGTGCCAGCAGTTACGAGAAGTCGTCCTACAATGAGCAGTTCTTC. Translation: CASSYEKSSYNEQFF.

This clone occurred once. The chain links TRBV4-2 to TRBJ2-3; 10 bases are a match to TRBD2. V was clipped by 1 base and J by 9 bases; unmatched bases: 10. From germline, CDR1 is LGHNA and CDR2 YNFKEQ. This CDR3 spans 16 amino acids. CDR3: CASSQARLAGPKTQYF. The DNA for the CDR3 is TGTGCCAGCAGCCAAGCTCGACTAGCGGGCCCCAAAACGCAGTATTTT.

V usage is TRBV25-1 and J usage is TRBJ2-1; perhaps TRBD2 as D (5 bases). Per the germline V gene, CDR1 is MGHDK and CDR2 is SYGVNS. Trimming cost V 2 bases and J 4 bases, with 9 bases left between them. The CDR3 covers 14 residues. This chain's CDR3 is CASSEEGIYNEQFF. CDR3 DNA: TGTGCCAGCAGTGAAGAGGGAATTTACAATGAGCAGTTCTTC.

V gene TRBV4-1 combines with J gene TRBJ1-4, with D tentatively TRBD1 (6 bases). This CDR3 comprises 17 residues. The germline gives CDR1 MGHRA, CDR2 YSYEKL. The V end was cut by 1 base, the J end by 3 bases, with 15 bases between. CDR3 in DNA: TGCGCCAGCAGCCAAGCAGGGAGGGAGGGGGCTAATGAAAAACTGTTTTTT. Protein product: CASSQAGREGANEKLFF.

V usage is TRBV5-4 and J usage is TRBJ2-1; 7 positions agree with TRBD1. This CDR3 comprises 13 residues. Looked up from germline, CDR1 is SGHNT and CDR2 is YYREEE (reference sequence). V was pared by 5 bases and J by 7 bases, with 6 bases of the junction left unmatched. The CDR3 loop reads CASSRGGANEQFF. The CDR3 region has the DNA TGTGCCAGCAGTCGAGGGGGCGCGAATGAGCAGTTCTTC.

This clone was counted only a few times. The chain has TRBV29-1 and TRBJ2-2; 7 bases agree with TRBD1. J was trimmed by 6 bases and V by 4 bases; bases with no gene match: 11. CDR3 length: 15 amino acids. Per germline, CDR1 SQVTM and CDR2 ANQGSEA. CDR3 amino acids: CSVVSGQGVSGELFF. The CDR3 nucleotides are TGCAGCGTTGTATCGGGGCAGGGGGTATCCGGGGAGCTGTTTTTT.

The chain has TRBV30 and TRBJ1-5; D may be TRBD1 (6 bases). Germline lookup yields CDR1 GTSNPN and CDR2 SVGIG (reference sequence). The CDR3 has 16 amino acids. V lost 0 bases, J lost 7 bases, and 19 bases lay in between. The CDR3 DNA is TGTGCCTGGAGTGTAACGGGACATACAACCGGCCAGCCCCAGCATTTT. It codes for CAWSVTGHTTGQPQHF.

This sequence joins TRBV6-1 and TRBJ2-1; 14 nucleotides agree with TRBD2. CDR3 length equals 20 residues. The V segment lost 4 bases and the J segment 3 bases; nucleotides outside the gene matches: 14. Germline V gene sequence: CDR1 MNHNS, CDR2 SASEGT. The CDR3 region is CASSGPGLAGVTNFYNEQFF. CDR3 sequence (DNA): TGTGCCAGCAGTGGGCCGGGACTAGCGGGGGTCACAAACTTCTACAATGAGCAGTTCTTC.

The chain employs TRBV25-1 and TRBJ2-1, with D perhaps matching TRBD1 (6 bases). V dropped 7 bases and J dropped 8 bases, with 12 bases sitting between them. The CDR3 is 12 amino acids. Germline-derived CDR1 and CDR2 are MGHDK and SYGVNS. Here the CDR3 DNA reads TGTGCCAGCATAGGTCAGGGGTATGAGCAGTTCTTC. This encodes CASIGQGYEQFF.

The V and J genes are TRBV27 and TRBJ2-7, with 7 bases lining up with TRBD1. The CDR3 has 13 residues. V shed 5 bases, J shed 1 base, and the junction held 2 bases outside the gene matches. The germline V gene encodes CDR1 MNHEY and CDR2 SMNVEV (reference sequence). This chain's CDR3 is CASSMGQSYEQYV. The CDR3 DNA sequence: TGTGCCAGCAGTATGGGACAGTCCTACGAGCAGTACGTC.

The chain is built from TRBV27 and TRBJ1-2, with unresolved D. CDR3 length: 13 amino acids. V lost 1 base, J lost 5 bases, and 8 bases lay in between. The germline V gene has CDR1 MNHEY and CDR2 SMNVEV (reference sequence). Here the CDR3 reads CASSLLSGYGYTF. DNA of the CDR3: TGTGCCAGCAGTTTATTGTCAGGTTATGGCTACACCTTC.

This clone was seen a handful of times. The genes are TRBV19 and TRBJ2-7, with TRBD1 matching 10 bases. J was trimmed by 2 bases and V by 5 bases; bases with no gene match: 3. CDR1 and CDR2 from the germline V gene are LNHDA and SQIVND (reference sequence). This CDR3 has 14 residues. CDR3 bases: TGTGCCAGTAGTCCCGGGACAGGGGCCTACGAGCAGTACGTC. Residues: CASSPGTGAYEQYV.

The rearrangement uses TRBV9 and TRBJ2-2; a weak D match, TRBD2 (6 bases). V lost 0 bases and J 5 bases, leaving 14 bases between the germline ends. The CDR3 totals 16 residues. CDR1 SGDLS and CDR2 YYNGEE come from the germline V gene. CDR3 in amino acids: CASSVGGGLKTGELFF. For the CDR3, the DNA is TGTGCCAGCAGCGTAGGGGGAGGACTGAAAACCGGGGAGCTGTTTTTT.

V usage is TRBV6-1 and J usage is TRBJ1-4; 9 positions agree with TRBD1. The V segment lost 4 bases and the J segment 8 bases; nucleotides outside the gene matches: 2. Germline CDR1 is MNHNS and CDR2 is SASEGT. CDR3 length equals 13 residues. The CDR3 sequence is CASSVDRGEKLFF. As DNA, the CDR3 is TGTGCCAGCAGTGTGGACAGGGGAGAAAAACTGTTTTTT.

This chain's CDR3 is CASSQVTGRRSGELFF. CDR3 nucleotide sequence: TGCGCCAGCAGCCAAGTAACAGGGCGTCGGAGCGGGGAGCTGTTTTTT. The chain links TRBV4-1 to TRBJ2-2; possible D gene TRBD1, 6 bases. Germline CDR1 MGHRA, CDR2 YSYEKL. This CDR3 contains 16 residues. With 1 base removed from V and 7 bases from J, the gap between germline ends came to 16 bases.